This T cell receptor (beta chain) was found in a study of T-cell memory formation after mild COVID-19. Broader study findings: Some responding clones appeared in pre-infection memory, suggesting cross-reactive memory joined.

The CDR3 length is 14 residues. Germline V gene sequence: CDR1 LGHNA, CDR2 YSLEER. Trimming shortened V by 3 bases and J by 5 bases, and 13 bases separated the two germline ends. About this clonotype: What it binds is unknown.

In TCRdb, the 5' RACE reads were re-called with MiXCR into one record per CDR3 protein. The sample contains under 300,000 distinct CDR3 sequences, around 8% of which appear only once. This chain joins TRBV4-3 and TRBJ2-5, with D possibly TRBD2 on 5 matching bases. The specimen was PBMCs or a T cell subset sorted from them (not recorded which). The clonotype was recovered from a man younger than 35 who had mild COVID-19 (a few samples of this study predate the infection). Cell type and time point are not known. The CDR3 bases are TGCGCCAGCAGCCAGGCGGTCCCTAGCGAGACCCAGTACTTC. This translates into CASSQAVPSETQYF.